This entry features one T cell receptor beta chain sequence. Its antigen is unidentified. Sequenced by immunoSEQ multiplex PCR; TCRdb stores in-frame clones only, minus some. The sample shows 1,500 to 2,500 clones, 13% of them seen only once. This specimen belongs to a study of tumour-infiltrating T cells in Burkitt lymphoma. At the level of the study: The Burkitt lymphoma cohort spanned all epidemiological subtypes. Overall and progression-free survival were predicted by productive clonality.

Study-wide results and limits: Public clonotypes, several, appeared across numerous Burkitt lymphoma patients.

Sequenced sample: tumor tissue. This sequence originates from a human donor with Burkitt lymphoma.

The CDR3, as DNA: TGTGCCAGCAGTGAGAGAAGTCAGCCCCAGCATTTT. It is translated as CASSERSQPQHF. The J gene is TRBJ1-5, the V gene TRBV6-1; D gene ambiguous. Trimming took 3 bases from V and 6 from J, leaving 6 bases between them. Germline CDR1 and CDR2: MNHNS and SASEGT. The CDR3 sequence is 12 residues long.